This paragraph reports one T cell receptor (beta chain). CDR1 and CDR2 (germline): SGDLS, YYNGEE. The CDR3 is made up of 15 amino acids. Trimming removed 0 bases at V and 0 bases at J, with 8 bases between. This record comes from a study of control samples from healthy donors and cancer patients. The data were produced by immunoSEQ multiplex PCR, yet TCRdb's version contains in-frame clones alone and is incomplete. The data show some 150,000 clones, with 94% seen just once and 14% held by the top ten. J is TRBJ2-3 and V is TRBV9; possibly TRBD1 for D (5 bases). This clonotype originated in a man between 60 and 75 years old with colorectal cancer. Sequencing was done on a sample of PBMCs. Written as DNA, the CDR3 is TGTGCCAGCAGCGTAGACAGGAGTAGCACAGATACGCAGTATTTT. It is translated as CASSVDRSSTDTQYF.